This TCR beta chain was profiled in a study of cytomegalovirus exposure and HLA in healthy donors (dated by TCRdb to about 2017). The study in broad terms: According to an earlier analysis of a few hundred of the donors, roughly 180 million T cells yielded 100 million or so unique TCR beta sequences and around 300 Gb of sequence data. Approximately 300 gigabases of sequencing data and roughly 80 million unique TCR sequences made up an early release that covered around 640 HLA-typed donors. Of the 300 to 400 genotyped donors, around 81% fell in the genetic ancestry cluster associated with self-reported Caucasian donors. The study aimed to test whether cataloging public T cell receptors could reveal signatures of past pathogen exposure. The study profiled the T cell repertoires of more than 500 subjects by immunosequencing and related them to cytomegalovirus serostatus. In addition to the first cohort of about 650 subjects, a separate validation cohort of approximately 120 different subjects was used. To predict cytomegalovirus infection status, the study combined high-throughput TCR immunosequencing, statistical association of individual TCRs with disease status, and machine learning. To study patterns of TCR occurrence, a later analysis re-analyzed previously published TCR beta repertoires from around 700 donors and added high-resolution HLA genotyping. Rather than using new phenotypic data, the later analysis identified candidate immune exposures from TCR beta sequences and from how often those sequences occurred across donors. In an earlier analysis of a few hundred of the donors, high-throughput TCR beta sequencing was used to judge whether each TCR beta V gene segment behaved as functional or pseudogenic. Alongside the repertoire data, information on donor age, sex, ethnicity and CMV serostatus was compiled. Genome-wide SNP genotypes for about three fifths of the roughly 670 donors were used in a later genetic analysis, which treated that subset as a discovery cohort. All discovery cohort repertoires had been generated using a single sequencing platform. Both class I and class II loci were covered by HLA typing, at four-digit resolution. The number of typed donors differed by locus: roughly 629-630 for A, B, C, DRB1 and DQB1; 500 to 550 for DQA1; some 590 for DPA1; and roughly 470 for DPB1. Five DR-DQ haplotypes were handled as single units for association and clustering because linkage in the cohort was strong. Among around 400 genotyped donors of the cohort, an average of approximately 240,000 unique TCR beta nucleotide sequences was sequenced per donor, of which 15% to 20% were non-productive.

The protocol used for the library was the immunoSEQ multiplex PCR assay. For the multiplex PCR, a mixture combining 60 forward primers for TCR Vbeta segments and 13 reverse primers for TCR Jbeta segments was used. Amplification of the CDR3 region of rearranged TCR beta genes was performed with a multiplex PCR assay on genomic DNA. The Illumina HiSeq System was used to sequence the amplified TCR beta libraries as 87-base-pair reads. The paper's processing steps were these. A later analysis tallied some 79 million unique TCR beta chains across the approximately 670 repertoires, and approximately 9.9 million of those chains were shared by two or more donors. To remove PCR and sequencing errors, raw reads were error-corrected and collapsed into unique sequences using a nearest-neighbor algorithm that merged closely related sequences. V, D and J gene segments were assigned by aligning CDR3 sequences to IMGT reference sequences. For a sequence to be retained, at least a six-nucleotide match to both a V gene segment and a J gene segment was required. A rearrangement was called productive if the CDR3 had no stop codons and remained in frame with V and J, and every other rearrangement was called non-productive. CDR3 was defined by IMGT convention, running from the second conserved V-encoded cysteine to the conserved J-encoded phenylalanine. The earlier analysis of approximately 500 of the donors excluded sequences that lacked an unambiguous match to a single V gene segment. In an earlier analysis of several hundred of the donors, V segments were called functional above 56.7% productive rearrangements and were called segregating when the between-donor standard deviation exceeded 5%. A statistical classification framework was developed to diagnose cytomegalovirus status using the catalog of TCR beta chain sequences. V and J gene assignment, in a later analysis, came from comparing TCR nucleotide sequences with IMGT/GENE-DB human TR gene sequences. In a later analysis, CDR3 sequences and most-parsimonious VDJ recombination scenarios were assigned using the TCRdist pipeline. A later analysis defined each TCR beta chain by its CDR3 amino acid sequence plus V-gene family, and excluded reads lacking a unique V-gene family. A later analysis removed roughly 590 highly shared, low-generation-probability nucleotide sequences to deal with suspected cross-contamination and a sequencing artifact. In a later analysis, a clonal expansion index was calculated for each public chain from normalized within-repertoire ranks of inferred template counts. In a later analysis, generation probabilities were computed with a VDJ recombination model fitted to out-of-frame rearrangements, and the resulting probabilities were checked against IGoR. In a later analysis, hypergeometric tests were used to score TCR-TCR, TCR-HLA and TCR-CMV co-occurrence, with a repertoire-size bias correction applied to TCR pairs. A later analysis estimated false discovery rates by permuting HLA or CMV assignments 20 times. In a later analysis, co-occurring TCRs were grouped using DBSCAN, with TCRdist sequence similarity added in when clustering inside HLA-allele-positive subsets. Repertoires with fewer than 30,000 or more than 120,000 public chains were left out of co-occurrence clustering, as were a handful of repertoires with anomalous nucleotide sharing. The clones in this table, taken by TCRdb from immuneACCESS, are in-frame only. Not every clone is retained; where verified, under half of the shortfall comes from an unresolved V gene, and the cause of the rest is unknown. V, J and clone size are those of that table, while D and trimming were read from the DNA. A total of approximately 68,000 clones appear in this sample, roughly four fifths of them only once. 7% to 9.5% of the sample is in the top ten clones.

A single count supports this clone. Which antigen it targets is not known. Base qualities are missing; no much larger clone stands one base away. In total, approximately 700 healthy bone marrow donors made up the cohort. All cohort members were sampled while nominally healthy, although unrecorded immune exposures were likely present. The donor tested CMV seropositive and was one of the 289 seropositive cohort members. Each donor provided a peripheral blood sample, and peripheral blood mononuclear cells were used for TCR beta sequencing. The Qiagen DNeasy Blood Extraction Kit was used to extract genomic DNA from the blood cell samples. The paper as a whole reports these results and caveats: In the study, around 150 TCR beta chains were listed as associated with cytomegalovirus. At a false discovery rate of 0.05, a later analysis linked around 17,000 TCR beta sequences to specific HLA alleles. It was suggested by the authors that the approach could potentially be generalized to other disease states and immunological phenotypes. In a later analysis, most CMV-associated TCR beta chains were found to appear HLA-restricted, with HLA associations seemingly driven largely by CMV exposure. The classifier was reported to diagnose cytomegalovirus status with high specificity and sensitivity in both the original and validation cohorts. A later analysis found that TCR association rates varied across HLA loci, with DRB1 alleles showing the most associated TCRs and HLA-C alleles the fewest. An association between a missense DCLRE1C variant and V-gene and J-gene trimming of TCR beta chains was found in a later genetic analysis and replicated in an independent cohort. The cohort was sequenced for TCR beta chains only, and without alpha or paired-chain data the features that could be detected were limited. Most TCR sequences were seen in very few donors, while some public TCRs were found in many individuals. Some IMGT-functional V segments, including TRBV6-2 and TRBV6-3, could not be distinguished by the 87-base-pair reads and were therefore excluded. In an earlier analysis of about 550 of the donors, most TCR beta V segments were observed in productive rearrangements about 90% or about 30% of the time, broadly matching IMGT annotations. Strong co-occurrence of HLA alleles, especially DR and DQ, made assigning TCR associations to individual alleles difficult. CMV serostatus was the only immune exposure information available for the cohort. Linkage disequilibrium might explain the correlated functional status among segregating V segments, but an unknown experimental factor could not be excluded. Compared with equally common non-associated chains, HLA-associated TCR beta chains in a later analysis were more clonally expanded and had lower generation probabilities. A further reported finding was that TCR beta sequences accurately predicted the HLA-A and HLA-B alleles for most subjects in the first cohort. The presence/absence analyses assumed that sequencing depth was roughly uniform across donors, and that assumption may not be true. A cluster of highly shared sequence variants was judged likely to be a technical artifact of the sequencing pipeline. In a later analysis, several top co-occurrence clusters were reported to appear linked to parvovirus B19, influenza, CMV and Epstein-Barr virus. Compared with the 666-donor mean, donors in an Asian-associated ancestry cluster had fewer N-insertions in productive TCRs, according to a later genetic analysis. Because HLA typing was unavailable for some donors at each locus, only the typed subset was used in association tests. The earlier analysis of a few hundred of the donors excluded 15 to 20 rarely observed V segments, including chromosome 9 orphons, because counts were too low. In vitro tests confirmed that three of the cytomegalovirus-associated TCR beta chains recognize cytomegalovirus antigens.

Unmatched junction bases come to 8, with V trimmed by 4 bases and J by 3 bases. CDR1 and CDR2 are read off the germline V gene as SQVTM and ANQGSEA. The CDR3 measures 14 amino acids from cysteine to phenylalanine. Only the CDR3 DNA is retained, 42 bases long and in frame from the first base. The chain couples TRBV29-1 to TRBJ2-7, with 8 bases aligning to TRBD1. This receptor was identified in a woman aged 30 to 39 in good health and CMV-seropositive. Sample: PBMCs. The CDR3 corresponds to CSVARQGRNYEQYF. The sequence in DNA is TGCAGCGTTGCCCGACAGGGGAGAAACTACGAGCAGTACTTC.